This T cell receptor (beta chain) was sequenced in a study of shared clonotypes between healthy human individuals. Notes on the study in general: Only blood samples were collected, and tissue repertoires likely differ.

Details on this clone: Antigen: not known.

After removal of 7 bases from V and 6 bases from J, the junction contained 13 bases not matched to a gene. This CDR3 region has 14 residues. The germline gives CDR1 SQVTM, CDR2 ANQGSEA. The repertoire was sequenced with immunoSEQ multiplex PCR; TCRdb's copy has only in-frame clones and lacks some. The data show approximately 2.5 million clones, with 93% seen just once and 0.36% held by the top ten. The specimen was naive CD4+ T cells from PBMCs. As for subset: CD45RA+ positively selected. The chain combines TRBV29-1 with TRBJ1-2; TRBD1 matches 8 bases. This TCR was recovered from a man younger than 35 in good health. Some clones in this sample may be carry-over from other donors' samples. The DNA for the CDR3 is TGCAGCGACTTCCGTGCAGGGGGCCTTAATGGCTACACCTTC. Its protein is CSDFRAGGLNGYTF.